These 31 T cell receptor beta chains were all obtained from the same sample, sequenced in a study of cytomegalovirus exposure and HLA in healthy donors. A multiplex PCR was run with 60 Vbeta primers and 13 Jbeta primers. The data were produced by immunoSEQ multiplex PCR, yet TCRdb's version contains in-frame clones alone and is incomplete. The sample carries 30,000 to 40,000 clones, roughly 67% recorded once. Input material: PBMCs. The receptor source for this set is a man between 35 and 55 years old in good health and CMV-seropositive.

The chain employs TRBV18 and TRBJ1-3; TRBD1 is a possible D gene (5 bases). The CDR3 spans 15 residues. Germline V gene sequence: CDR1 KGHSH, CDR2 LQKENI. With 0 bases removed from V and 3 bases from J, the gap between germline ends came to 9 bases. DNA of the CDR3: TGTGCCAGCTCACCACCGGGGGGTTTTGGAAACACCATATATTTT. Translated, it gives CASSPPGGFGNTIYF.

V usage is TRBV6-1 and J usage is TRBJ2-1; 7 bases line up with TRBD2. CDR1 is MNHNS and CDR2 is SASEGT in the germline V gene. This CDR3 is 15 amino acids long. V was pared by 11 bases and J by 5 bases, with 15 bases of the junction left unmatched. CDR3 in amino acids: CAVKVAQRGNNEQFF. The CDR3 DNA follows: TGTGCCGTCAAAGTCGCCCAGCGGGGAAACAATGAGCAGTTCTTC.

This chain uses TRBV11-2 with TRBJ1-4, with no clear D. The V and J ends lost 1 base and 5 bases respectively, with 8 bases between them. The CDR3 is made up of 14 amino acids. Germline V gene data show CDR1 as SGHAT and CDR2 as FQNNGV. This CDR3 reads CASSLAGKNEKLFF. CDR3 DNA sequence: TGTGCCAGCAGCTTAGCGGGTAAAAATGAAAAACTGTTTTTT.

V and J are TRBV7-9 and TRBJ2-5; the D gene is possibly TRBD2 (6 bases). The assigned J gene may be wrong: the sequence end matches TRBJ2-7 better. The V gene's germline CDR1 is SEHNR and CDR2 FQNEAQ (reference sequence). The CDR3 spans 13 residues. The CDR3 is CASSSGTPYEQYF. CDR3 nucleotides: TGTGCCAGCAGCTCCGGGACTCCTTACGAGCAGTACTTC.

This clone was counted once. The rearrangement links TRBV5-4 to TRBJ2-1, with TRBD2 as a possible D gene (7 bases). V lost 4 bases to trimming and J lost 1 base, with 18 bases between them. Germline V gives CDR1 SGHNT, CDR2 YYREEE (reference sequence). The CDR3 is 17 residues long. CDR3 bases: TGTGCCAGCAGCCCGGGCGGGGGCCTAATATCCTACAATGAGCAGTTCTTC. It translates to CASSPGGGLISYNEQFF. Full variable domain (outside the CDR3, taken from reference TRBV5-4 and TRBJ2-1): ETGVTQSPTHLIKTRGQQVTLRCSSQSGHNTVSWYQQALGQGPQFIFQYYREEENGRGNFPPRFSGLQFPNYSSELNVNALELDDSALYLCASSPGGGLISYNEQFFGPGTRLTVL.

This clone was detected a few times. This chain joins TRBV5-6 and TRBJ1-2; D is ambiguous. The CDR3 is 14 residues long. Germline CDR1 and CDR2: SGHDT and YYEEEE. V was cut by 6 bases and J by 0 bases, with 12 bases left in between. In DNA form, the CDR3 reads TGTGCCAGCACCCCAGGCCGAGCTAACTATGGCTACACCTTC. Translated: CASTPGRANYGYTF.

V is TRBV5-8 and J is TRBJ2-7; D may be TRBD2 (6 bases). Looked up from germline, CDR1 is SGHTS and CDR2 is YDEGEE. The CDR3 runs 12 residues. Deletions cut 4 bases from V and 6 bases from J, with 11 bases between. The CDR3 DNA is TGTGCCAGCAGCGGCCGGGGGACCGAGCAGTACTTC. Amino acid sequence: CASSGRGTEQYF.

This clone is deemed medium-sized. J is TRBJ1-2 and V is TRBV5-4, with a tentative D call TRBD1 (5 bases). V lost 1 base and J 4 bases, leaving 14 bases between the germline ends. Germline CDR1 SGHNT, CDR2 YYREEE (reference sequence). The length of the CDR3 is 15 residues. Here the CDR3 DNA reads TGTGCCAGCAGCTTGAGACAGCAATTTTTCTATGGCTACACCTTC. Its translation: CASSLRQQFFYGYTF.

This clone has a handful of counts. The CDR3 region is CATSEGGEGGTQYF. CDR3 nucleotides: TGTGCCACCTCAGAAGGGGGCGAAGGAGGTACGCAGTATTTT. The chain links TRBV6-4 to TRBJ2-3; the match to TRBD1 covers 7 bases. Trimming took 10 bases from V and 8 from J; bases not matched to a gene: 15. The CDR3 length is 14 residues. Germline CDR1 MRHNA, CDR2 SNTAGT.

This clone has only a few counts. The V and J genes are TRBV19 and TRBJ1-3, with D maybe TRBD1 (6 bases). V was cut by 8 bases and J by 1 base, with 12 bases left in between. The germline V gene has CDR1 LNHDA and CDR2 SQIVND (reference sequence). The CDR3 covers 14 residues. The CDR3 coding sequence is TGTGCCAGTGGGGGCTCCGATTCTGGAAACACCATATATTTT. It yields the protein CASGGSDSGNTIYF.

The rearrangement joins TRBV10-3 to TRBJ1-1; D is perhaps TRBD1 (6 bases). The CDR3 is 11 residues long. The V gene's germline CDR1 is ENHRY and CDR2 SYGVKD. Trimming took 8 bases from V and 11 from J, leaving 15 bases between them. Here the CDR3 reads CAIAGDLEAFF. In DNA, the CDR3 is TGTGCCATCGCAGGGGATCTGGAGGCTTTCTTT.

The rearrangement uses TRBV19 and TRBJ2-7, with 8 bases aligning to TRBD2. The CDR3 contains 17 residues. The V and J ends lost 2 bases and 3 bases, in that order; junction bases with no gene match: 12. Germline CDR1 LNHDA, CDR2 SQIVND (reference sequence). The CDR3 region has the DNA TGTGCCAGTAGTATAATCGGGTCGTGGACTAGCCGCTACGAGCAGTACTTC. As protein: CASSIIGSWTSRYEQYF.

J is TRBJ1-6 and V is TRBV5-6; D may be TRBD1 (6 bases). This CDR3 spans 14 amino acids. V dropped 4 bases and J dropped 5 bases, with 10 bases sitting between them. Per the germline V gene, CDR1 is SGHDT and CDR2 is YYEEEE. CDR3 sequence reads: CASSLQGDNSPLHF. CDR3 bases: TGTGCCAGCAGCCTACAGGGAGATAATTCACCCCTCCACTTT.

The genes are TRBV7-9 and TRBJ2-7; 7 bases map to TRBD1. Per germline, CDR1 SEHNR and CDR2 FQNEAQ (reference sequence). V dropped 4 bases and J dropped 5; count of bases not matched to a gene: 11. The CDR3 extends over 15 amino acids. The CDR3 is CASSSAGTDFHEQYF. Written as DNA, the CDR3 is TGTGCCAGCAGCTCCGCCGGGACAGACTTCCACGAGCAGTACTTC. Drawing the rest from reference TRBV7-9 and TRBJ2-7, the complete variable domain is DTGVSQNPRHKITKRGQNVTFRCDPISEHNRLYWYRQTLGQGPEFLTYFQNEAQLEKSRLLSDRFSAERPKGSFSTLEIQRTEQGDSAMYLCASSSAGTDFHEQYFGPGTRLTVT.

Written as DNA, the CDR3 is TGTGCCAGCAGCTTGACAGGGCTCACAGATACGCAGTATTTT. Amino acid sequence: CASSLTGLTDTQYF. The gene calls are TRBV5-6 and TRBJ2-3; tentative D call: TRBD1 (6 bases). Germline assignment: CDR1 SGHDT and CDR2 YYEEEE. V lost 1 base and J 2 bases, leaving 8 bases between the germline ends. This CDR3 spans 14 amino acids. The variable domain in full, with the rest retrieved from reference TRBV5-6 and TRBJ2-3, is DAGVTQSPTHLIKTRGQQVTLRCSPKSGHDTVSWYQQALGQGPQFIFQYYEEEERQRGNFPDRFSGHQFPNYSSELNVNALLLGDSALYLCASSLTGLTDTQYFGPGTRLTVL.

The CDR3: CASSQTQVRTYEQYF. The CDR3 DNA reads TGTGCCAGTAGTCAAACACAGGTCCGCACCTACGAGCAGTACTTC. This chain joins TRBV19 and TRBJ2-7, with a tentative D call TRBD1 (5 bases). The length of the CDR3 is 15 residues. CDR1 is LNHDA and CDR2 is SQIVND in the germline V gene (reference sequence). Trimming removed 5 bases from V and 2 bases from J, with 16 bases in between. The complete variable domain, with remaining parts taken from reference TRBV19 and TRBJ2-7, reads DGGITQSPKYLFRKEGQNVTLSCEQNLNHDAMYWYRQDPGQGLRLIYYSQIVNDFQKGDIAEGYSVSREKKESFPLTVTSAQKNPTAFYLCASSQTQVRTYEQYFGPGTRLTVT.

This clone was detected a few times. The chain joins TRBV10-3 to TRBJ2-7; D unclear. The CDR3 is made up of 12 amino acids. Germline V gives CDR1 ENHRY, CDR2 SYGVKD. Trimming removed 5 bases at V and 2 bases at J, with 7 bases between. The DNA of the CDR3 is TGTGCCATCAGTTATACGGCCTACGAGCAGTACTTC. It codes for CAISYTAYEQYF.

The chain links TRBV5-8 to TRBJ1-2, with D maybe TRBD1 (6 bases). This CDR3 region has 16 residues. Germline V gene sequence: CDR1 SGHTS, CDR2 YDEGEE. Trimming stripped 2 bases from V and 2 bases from J, with 16 bases between. This CDR3 reads CASSLVRTAQNYGYTF. The CDR3, as DNA: TGTGCCAGCAGCTTAGTCAGGACAGCCCAGAACTATGGCTACACCTTC.

The rearrangement links TRBV21-1 to TRBJ2-6; the table assigns TRBD1, which was not confirmed against the DNA. TRBV21-1 is annotated as a pseudogene. This CDR3 is built from 19 residues. CDR3 residues: CASSKEGGQGRPGANVLTF. The CDR3 DNA reads TGTGCCAGCAGCAAAGAAGGTGGACAGGGGAGGCCTGGGGCCAACGTCCTGACTTTC.

The rearrangement joins TRBV12-5 to TRBJ1-5, with D possibly matching TRBD1 (6 bases). This CDR3 has 14 amino acids. Germline lookup yields CDR1 LGHNT and CDR2 FRNRAP. The V end was cut by 2 bases, the J end by 4 bases, with 9 bases between. In DNA form, the CDR3 reads TGTGCTAGTGGTTTGAACCAGGGGAATCAGCCCCAGCATTTT. This gives the protein CASGLNQGNQPQHF.

The V and J genes are TRBV25-1 and TRBJ1-1; D is possibly TRBD1 (5 bases). This CDR3 comprises 13 residues. Germline V gene data show CDR1 as MGHDK and CDR2 as SYGVNS. V lost 8 bases to trimming and J lost 3 bases, with 13 bases between them. The CDR3 loop is CASQGGGYTEAFF. As DNA, the CDR3 is TGTGCCAGCCAGGGCGGAGGGTACACTGAAGCTTTCTTT.

About this clone itself: Other DNA sequences in the same sample also yield this CDR3. The chain uses TRBV2 and TRBJ2-6; D gene unclear. Germline values: CDR1 SNHLY, CDR2 FYNNEI. The ends were cut back, 5 bases at V and 4 bases at J, with 9 bases in the middle. The CDR3 extends over 14 amino acids. This CDR3 is CASSYTRGANVLTF. CDR3 bases: TGTGCCAGCAGTTACACGAGGGGGGCCAACGTCCTGACTTTC.

V gene TRBV7-2 combines with J gene TRBJ1-3; the D is unclear. The CDR3 sequence is 13 residues long. V lost 8 bases and J 4 bases, leaving 12 bases between the germline ends. In germline, CDR1 is SGHTA, CDR2 FQGNSA. The CDR3 DNA reads as TGTGCCAGCCGATCGGGAACCGGAAACACCATATATTTT. Translated, it gives CASRSGTGNTIYF.

The chain couples TRBV5-4 to TRBJ2-7, with TRBD2 matching 9 bases. The J segment lost 3 bases and the V segment lost 5 bases, leaving 12 bases of the junction unmatched. This CDR3 comprises 16 residues. Germline-derived CDR1 and CDR2 are SGHNT and YYREEE (reference sequence). CDR3 sequence (DNA): TGTGCCAGCAGACAAGTGTGGCTAGCGGGGATCTACGAGCAGTACTTC. Encoded protein: CASRQVWLAGIYEQYF.

V gene TRBV2 combines with J gene TRBJ2-1; 7 bases match TRBD2. J gave up 3 bases and V 8 bases, and 10 bases lay outside the gene matches. The CDR3 is 15 amino acids. Germline loops: CDR1 SNHLY, CDR2 FYNNEI. CDR3 protein: CASGPSGAYYNEQFF. The CDR3 DNA reads as TGTGCCAGCGGTCCTAGCGGCGCTTACTACAATGAGCAGTTCTTC.

This clone has a single count. This chain joins TRBV6-4 and TRBJ1-1; no clear D. The V end lost 6 bases, the J end lost 0 bases, and 14 bases lay between the germline ends. The CDR3 runs 15 residues. Germline lookup yields CDR1 MRHNA and CDR2 SNTAGT. The CDR3 DNA follows: TGTGCCAGCAGAGAGGGCTACCTCATGAACACTGAAGCTTTCTTT. Translation: CASREGYLMNTEAFF.

J is TRBJ1-2 and V is TRBV11-2; TRBD1 matches at 8 bases. Germline CDR1 and CDR2: SGHAT and FQNNGV. Germline trimming cut 2 bases from V and 7 bases from J; bases unmatched to any gene: 6. The CDR3 loop spans 14 amino acids. CDR3 sequence reads: CASSLIQGAAGYTF. The CDR3 DNA reads TGTGCCAGCAGCTTAATTCAGGGGGCGGCTGGCTACACCTTC.

The rearrangement uses TRBV5-5 and TRBJ1-2; 8 bases match TRBD1. The length of the CDR3 is 14 residues. With V trimmed by 5 bases and J by 1 base, 4 bases remained unmatched. Germline V CDR1 and CDR2: SGHKS, YYEKEE (reference sequence). CDR3 DNA sequence: TGTGCCAGCAGAACAGGGGGAAATAACTATGGCTACACCTTC. This sequence encodes CASRTGGNNYGYTF.

This chain links TRBV6-1 with TRBJ1-6; D unresolved. Germline V gives CDR1 MNHNS, CDR2 SASEGT. The CDR3 runs 15 residues. Between the trimmed V and J ends, which lost 4 bases and 1 base, there was a span of 8 bases. The CDR3 protein is CASSAPGSYNSPLHF. Here the CDR3 DNA reads TGTGCCAGCAGTGCCCCGGGGTCCTATAATTCACCCCTCCACTTT.

This clone has only a few counts. The chain employs TRBV27 and TRBJ2-7; TRBD2 might be the D (5 bases). The V and J ends lost 2 bases and 6 bases respectively, with 14 bases between them. This CDR3 contains 14 residues. Germline CDR1 MNHEY, CDR2 SMNVEV (reference sequence). The CDR3 protein is CASSLRGLLVEQYF. DNA of the CDR3: TGTGCCAGCAGTTTAAGAGGGTTGTTAGTCGAGCAGTACTTC.

This chain connects TRBV7-3 to TRBJ2-5, with a possible D match to TRBD1 (6 bases). This CDR3 has 15 residues. CDR1 and CDR2 (germline): SGHTA, FQGTGA. The ends were cut back, 4 bases at V and 4 bases at J, with 16 bases in the middle. The CDR3 protein is CASSSTGTFGETQYF. The DNA of the CDR3 is TGTGCCAGCAGCTCTACCGGGACATTTGGAGAGACCCAGTACTTC.